These 24 T cell receptor beta chains share one sample of origin, sequenced in a study of blood T cell repertoires in COVID-19. Profiling relied on immunoSEQ multiplex PCR, and the TCRdb table lists in-frame clones only, not all of them. The sample yields under 400,000 clones, approximately 88% seen once. The sequencing sample was made of peripheral blood. The receptors stem from a woman aged 25 to 45 with COVID-19, enrolled during active disease.

The chain carries TRBV19 and TRBJ2-1; no reliable D call. This CDR3 spans 14 amino acids. With 3 bases removed from V and 0 bases from J, the gap between germline ends came to 6 bases. The germline V gene encodes CDR1 LNHDA and CDR2 SQIVND (reference sequence). This CDR3 reads CASSMSSSYNEQFF. CDR3 nucleotide sequence: TGTGCCAGTAGTATGTCCTCCTCCTACAATGAGCAGTTCTTC.

This chain uses TRBV5-1 with TRBJ2-1; D possibly corresponds to TRBD1 (6 bases). This CDR3 is built from 15 residues. The V end lost 2 bases, the J end lost 5 bases, and 14 bases lay between the germline ends. Germline lookup yields CDR1 SGHRS and CDR2 YFSETQ. The CDR3 loop is CASSFPRGGNNEQFF. The CDR3 DNA reads TGCGCCAGCAGCTTTCCCAGGGGTGGAAACAATGAGCAGTTCTTC.

This chain connects TRBV11-3 to TRBJ2-3; D might be TRBD2 (6 bases). V lost 5 bases and J 3 bases, leaving 15 bases between the germline ends. The CDR3 spans 15 residues. The germline V gene encodes CDR1 SGHNT and CDR2 YENEEA. The CDR3 here is CASSRGTTWTDTQYF. The CDR3 region has the DNA TGTGCCAGCAGCCGCGGGACCACCTGGACAGATACGCAGTATTTT.

This rearrangement joins TRBV6-2 or TRBV6-3 to TRBJ2-6; D might be TRBD2 (6 bases). Trimming left V 1 base short and J 2 bases short, with 6 bases between. Germline V gives CDR1 MNHEY, CDR2 SVGEGT. The CDR3 covers 15 residues. CDR3 nucleotide sequence: TGTGCCAGCAGTTACTGGGGGGCTGGGGCCAACGTCCTGACTTTC. This codes for CASSYWGAGANVLTF.

This clone was counted a few times. The genes are TRBV21-1 and TRBJ1-3. TRBV21-1 is listed as a pseudogene. CDR3 length equals 16 residues. The CDR3 DNA reads TGTGCCAGCAGCCCGAGAGGGAACAAGTCTGGAAACACCATATATTTT. Translated, it gives CASSPRGNKSGNTIYF.

This sequence joins TRBV2 and TRBJ2-5; 11 positions agree with TRBD2. Losses at the gene ends were 3 bases for V and 3 bases for J; bases not matched to a gene: 3. The CDR3 extends over 15 amino acids. CDR1 is SNHLY and CDR2 is FYNNEI in the germline V gene. The CDR3 here is CASSELAGGEETQYF. In nucleotides, the CDR3 is TGTGCCAGCAGTGAGTTAGCGGGGGGGGAAGAGACCCAGTACTTC.

This clone was counted once. The gene calls are TRBV6-5 and TRBJ1-3; D gene uncertain. This CDR3 has 12 residues. V lost 9 bases, J lost 0 bases, and 6 bases lay in between. CDR1 and CDR2 from the germline V gene are MNHEY and SVGAGI. The CDR3 loop is CASRSSGNTIYF. In DNA, the CDR3 is TGTGCCAGTCGGAGCTCTGGAAACACCATATATTTT.

This chain uses TRBV5-1 with TRBJ1-3; no clear D. This CDR3 spans 14 amino acids. Germline V CDR1 and CDR2: SGHRS, YFSETQ. Trimming shortened V by 5 bases and J by 0 bases, and 9 bases separated the two germline ends. The CDR3 here is CASSPRSSGNTIYF. Written as DNA, the CDR3 is TGCGCCAGCAGTCCGCGGTCCTCTGGAAACACCATATATTTT.

This rearrangement joins TRBV27 to TRBJ1-6; the D gene is possibly TRBD1 (6 bases). The CDR3 totals 14 residues. CDR1 is MNHEY and CDR2 is SMNVEV in the germline V gene (reference sequence). V was trimmed by 6 bases and J by 7 bases, leaving 13 bases between them. The CDR3 sequence: CASRRGQTNSPLHF. DNA of the CDR3: TGTGCCAGCAGGCGAGGACAGACGAATTCACCCCTCCACTTT.

This rearrangement joins TRBV7-2 to TRBJ2-1; 10 bases align to TRBD2. This CDR3 spans 16 amino acids. Trimming at V came to 0 bases and at J to 4 bases, leaving 3 bases not matched to a gene. CDR1 SGHTA and CDR2 FQGNSA come from the germline V gene. This CDR3 is CASSLAPSGGYNEQFF. In nucleotides, the CDR3 is TGTGCCAGCAGCTTAGCCCCTAGCGGGGGTTACAATGAGCAGTTCTTC. The full variable domain, its missing parts supplied by reference TRBV7-2 and TRBJ2-1, is GAGVSQSPSNKVTEKGKDVELRCDPISGHTALYWYRQSLGQGLEFLIYFQGNSAPDKSGLPSDRFSAERTGGSVSTLTIQRTQQEDSAVYLCASSLAPSGGYNEQFFGPGTRLTVL.

This clone was counted a single time. CDR3 in amino acids: CARSDTTQDRALSPLHF. As DNA, the CDR3 is TGTGCCAGAAGCGACACCACCCAAGACAGGGCCCTTTCACCCCTCCACTTT. The rearrangement uses TRBV5-3 and TRBJ1-6; 7 bases fit TRBD1. TRBV5-3 is placed among ORFs of uncertain function. This CDR3 is built from 17 residues. V was pared by 4 bases and J by 9 bases, with 16 bases of the junction left unmatched.

J is TRBJ1-4 and V is TRBV20-1; tentatively, D is TRBD1 (5 bases). Germline V gene sequence: CDR1 DFQATT, CDR2 SNEGSKA (reference sequence). Trimming left V 3 bases short and J 7 bases short, with 9 bases between. The CDR3 is 12 residues long. In DNA, the CDR3 is TGCAGTGCTAGTCAGGGAAGTGAAAAACTGTTTTTT. It translates to CSASQGSEKLFF.

The chain employs TRBV5-5 and TRBJ1-1, with D perhaps TRBD1 (5 bases). The germline V and J ends were trimmed by 7 bases and 3 bases, with 13 bases remaining between them. CDR1 and CDR2 (germline): SGHKS, YYEKEE (reference sequence). This CDR3 has 13 residues. The CDR3 coding sequence is TGTGCCAGCCGCGGTGGAGGGGACACTGAAGCTTTCTTT. Protein: CASRGGGDTEAFF.

This clone was recorded only once. CDR3 in DNA: TGTGCCAGTACCCCCGGAGCTTTCTTT. Its translation is CASTPGAFF. The chain is built from TRBV19 and TRBJ1-1; D remains ambiguous. CDR1 LNHDA and CDR2 SQIVND come from the germline V gene (reference sequence). Deletions cut 7 bases from V and 10 bases from J, with 7 bases between. The CDR3 has 9 residues.

V is TRBV2 and J is TRBJ2-2, with D unclear. The CDR3 is 15 residues long. Looked up from germline, CDR1 is SNHLY and CDR2 is FYNNEI. V lost 0 bases and J lost 5, with 10 bases in between. CDR3 residues: CASSEAQVRTGELFF. The CDR3 DNA reads TGTGCCAGCAGTGAAGCGCAGGTCCGGACCGGGGAGCTGTTTTTT.

The rearrangement links TRBV2 to TRBJ2-1; 8 positions match TRBD1. This CDR3 region has 15 residues. Germline V gene sequence: CDR1 SNHLY, CDR2 FYNNEI. J lost 2 bases, V lost 3 bases, and 3 bases had no gene match. The CDR3 DNA is TGTGCCAGCAGTGACAGGGGGCCCCCCTACAATGAGCAGTTCTTC. Its protein is CASSDRGPPYNEQFF.

The chain recombines TRBV28 with TRBJ2-1; 12 bases fit TRBD2. V was pared by 6 bases and J by 2 bases, with 5 bases of the junction left unmatched. This CDR3 has 16 residues. Germline CDR1 reads MDHEN; CDR2 reads SYDVKM. CDR3 nucleotide sequence: TGTGCCAGCAGGTGGGCTAGCGGGGGGGCCTACAATGAGCAGTTCTTC. Translating gives CASRWASGGAYNEQFF. Based on the CDR3 plus reference TRBV28 and TRBJ2-1, the full variable domain is DVKVTQSSRYLVKRTGEKVFLECVQDMDHENMFWYRQDPGLGLRLIYFSYDVKMKEKGDIPEGYSVSREKKERFSLILESASTNQTSMYLCASRWASGGAYNEQFFGPGTRLTVL.

The chain carries TRBV6-1 and TRBJ1-2; D is perhaps TRBD1 (6 bases). Between the trimmed V and J ends, which lost 4 bases and 2 bases, there was a span of 17 bases. Germline assignment: CDR1 MNHNS and CDR2 SASEGT. This CDR3 has 16 amino acids. The CDR3 is CASSVPHREGNYGYTF. The CDR3 bases are TGTGCCAGCAGTGTCCCTCACAGGGAAGGAAACTATGGCTACACCTTC.

The chain combines TRBV7-6 with TRBJ2-1; 7 bases are a match to TRBD1. This CDR3 contains 16 residues. Germline CDR1 reads SGHVS; CDR2 reads FNYEAQ. J gave up 1 base and V 6 bases, and 9 bases lay outside the gene matches. The CDR3 nucleotides are TGTGCCAGCAGGCAAGGGGGCTTAAGTTCCTACAATGAGCAGTTCTTC. This encodes CASRQGGLSSYNEQFF.

This chain links TRBV7-2 with TRBJ2-1; 10 bases map to TRBD1. The CDR3 consists of 16 residues. From germline, CDR1 is SGHTA and CDR2 FQGNSA. The J segment lost 5 bases and the V segment lost 2 bases, leaving 6 bases of the junction unmatched. The CDR3 protein is CASSLQGTGANNEQFF. CDR3 DNA sequence: TGTGCCAGCAGCTTACAGGGGACAGGGGCTAACAATGAGCAGTTCTTC.

This rearrangement joins TRBV12-3 or TRBV12-4 to TRBJ2-1; D uncertain. V gave up 6 bases and J gave up 4 bases, with 10 bases separating them. CDR3 length equals 13 residues. CDR3 in DNA: TGTGCCAGCAGACCGACTGGTTACAATGAGCAGTTCTTC. Residues: CASRPTGYNEQFF.

The V gene is TRBV6-5, the J gene TRBJ1-5; the D is unclear. CDR3 length: 13 amino acids. The V gene lost 8 bases and the J gene lost 9 bases, with 17 bases spanning the gap. From germline, CDR1 is MNHEY and CDR2 SVGAGI. The CDR3 spells CASSGLLGTPQHF. DNA for the CDR3: TGTGCCAGCTCGGGTCTCCTGGGTACGCCCCAGCATTTT.

V and J are TRBV4-2 and TRBJ2-2; 11 bases line up with TRBD2. The CDR3 consists of 17 residues. Unmatched junction bases numbered 3, after V lost 2 bases and J lost 1 base. The germline V gene encodes CDR1 LGHNA and CDR2 YNFKEQ. CDR3 in DNA: TGTGCCAGCAGCCAACAAGGACTAGCGGGGAACACCGGGGAGCTGTTTTTT. This translates into CASSQQGLAGNTGELFF.

The chain recombines TRBV4-2 with TRBJ2-7; 8 nucleotides match TRBD2. CDR3 length equals 18 residues. Germline CDR1 and CDR2: LGHNA and YNFKEQ. J lost 1 base, V lost 4 bases, and 15 bases had no gene match. DNA for the CDR3: TGTGCCAGCAGCCGGGACCGGGAGACTAGCGTAAAATCCTACGAGCAGTACTTC. The encoded protein is CASSRDRETSVKSYEQYF.